The T cell receptor beta chain described here comes from a study of PD-1 and CTLA-4 blockade in melanoma. CDR1 and CDR2 (germline): MNHEY, SMNVEV (reference sequence). This CDR3 has 16 amino acids. V lost 5 bases to trimming and J lost 4 bases; unmatched junction nucleotides: 7. Produced via immunoSEQ multiplex PCR; TCRdb's table is partial and in-frame only. This table has roughly 30,000 clones, roughly nine tenths appearing once. The chain employs TRBV27 and TRBJ2-3; 12 bases line up with TRBD2. This TCR was recovered from a human donor with melanoma. Sequenced here: CD8+ T cells from peripheral blood, sampled from a patient given anti-PD-1 treatment. CDR3 region: CASSGWTSGDADTQYF. CDR3 DNA: TGTGCCAGCAGTGGATGGACTAGCGGGGACGCAGATACGCAGTATTTT.